This entry is about one TCR beta chain. Using immunoSEQ multiplex PCR, the repertoire was profiled, and TCRdb retains in-frame clones only, with some absent. The data show roughly 70,000 clones, with 91% seen just once and around 8% held by the top ten. The CDR3 loop spans 13 amino acids. Germline V lookup: CDR1 MGHRA, CDR2 YSYEKL. V was cut by 0 bases and J by 5 bases, with 7 bases left in between. The data were obtained in a study of blood T cell repertoires in COVID-19. Study in general: COVID-19 samples, acute and convalescent, were from the United States, Italy and Spain.

The sequence derives from a human donor in a cohort sampled during active COVID-19. The V and J genes are TRBV4-1 and TRBJ1-2; D not certain. Sequencing input: peripheral blood. CDR3 nucleotides: TGCGCCAGCAGCCAAGAGGCCAAATATGGCTACACCTTC. This translates into CASSQEAKYGYTF.